What follows are 30 T cell receptor beta chains derived from one specimen sequenced in a study of T cells in Graves' hyperthyroidism and ophthalmopathy. RNA transcripts gave rise to amplified TCR beta CDR3 regions. TCR CDR3 regions were first amplified by RT-PCR with HTBI primers. TCRdb re-analysed the multiplex PCR reads in MiXCR, keeping a single row per CDR3 protein. The sample holds approximately 300,000 distinct CDR3 sequences, approximately 18% seen once. Material: blood. The source is a middle-aged man with Graves' ophthalmopathy.

The V call is TRBV27, the J call TRBJ2-4; D may correspond to TRBD1 or TRBD2 (5 bases each). CDR3 length equals 16 residues. The V end lost 2 bases, the J end lost 8 bases, and 19 bases lay between the germline ends. In germline, CDR1 is MNHEY, CDR2 SMNVEV (reference sequence). The CDR3 sequence is CASSLKVWGSGYIQYF. CDR3 nucleotide sequence: TGTGCCAGCAGTTTAAAGGTGTGGGGGAGTGGGTACATTCAGTACTTC.

This clonotype was counted between two and nine times. V and J are TRBV6-1 and TRBJ1-4; TRBD1 matches at 7 bases. The CDR3 length is 13 residues. In germline, CDR1 is MNHNS, CDR2 SASEGT. V lost 7 bases and J lost 5; bases outside the gene matches: 4. As DNA, the CDR3 is TGTGCCAGCAAAGGACAGGTGAATGAAAAACTGTTTTTT. The encoded protein is CASKGQVNEKLFF.

The sample holds many counts of this clonotype. The chain combines TRBV7-9 with TRBJ2-5, with D perhaps TRBD2 (5 bases). Looked up from germline, CDR1 is SEHNR and CDR2 is FQNEAQ (reference sequence). CDR3 length equals 15 residues. V was trimmed by 5 bases and J by 5 bases, leaving 18 bases between them. For the CDR3, the DNA is TGTGCCAGCAGCGATCGGACTTCCCTAGACGAGACCCAGTACTTC. It specifies CASSDRTSLDETQYF.

This clonotype was detected many times. The genes are TRBV24-1 and TRBJ2-5; D unclear. This CDR3 has 13 residues. In germline, CDR1 is KGHDR, CDR2 SFDVKD. Between the trimmed V and J ends, which lost 9 bases and 7 bases, there was a span of 17 bases. The CDR3 loop is CATGPEEKSTQYF. CDR3 nucleotide sequence: TGTGCCACCGGGCCAGAAGAGAAGTCGACCCAGTACTTC.

This clonotype came up many times. The V call is TRBV5-1, the J call TRBJ2-3, with D perhaps matching TRBD1 or TRBD2 (5 bases each). The CDR3 contains 15 residues. The germline CDR1 and CDR2 sequences are SGHRS and YFSETQ. Trimming took off 0 bases at V and 5 bases at J, with 13 bases between the two ends. The CDR3 nucleotides read TGCGCCAGCAGCTTGGCCCCCGGGACCATAGATACGCAGTATTTT. Its protein is CASSLAPGTIDTQYF.

The rearrangement joins TRBV5-1 to TRBJ1-4; tentatively, D is TRBD1 (5 bases). The CDR3 has 15 residues. The V and J ends lost 4 bases and 0 bases respectively, with 10 bases between them. CDR1 is SGHRS and CDR2 is YFSETQ in the germline V gene. The CDR3 sequence: CASSPQGSTNEKLFF. DNA of the CDR3: TGCGCCAGCAGCCCGCAGGGCTCAACTAATGAAAAACTGTTTTTT.

There are a few counts of this clonotype. The chain is built from TRBV7-8 and TRBJ1-2; D is unresolved. CDR1 and CDR2 (germline): SGHVS, FQNEAQ. Trimming pared 6 bases from V and 6 bases from J, leaving 23 bases between. The CDR3 sequence is 16 residues long. CDR3 DNA sequence: TGTGCCAGCAGTTCAGCCCTGATAGGAGGGAGGGATGGCTACACCTTC. Translation: CASSSALIGGRDGYTF.

The V gene is TRBV27, the J gene TRBJ1-2, with D maybe TRBD1 (6 bases). The CDR3 extends over 15 amino acids. V lost 0 bases, J lost 2 bases, and 10 bases lay in between. CDR1 is MNHEY and CDR2 is SMNVEV in the germline V gene (reference sequence). In nucleotides, the CDR3 is TGTGCCAGCAGTTTATCGTGGGGGCTCAACTATGGCTACACCTTC. It specifies CASSLSWGLNYGYTF.

This clonotype appeared a few times. This may arise from a read error, as a much more abundant clone is one base away. V gene TRBV28 combines with J gene TRBJ2-3; 10 nucleotides agree with TRBD2. The junction had 9 bases not matched to a gene; V was cut back by 2 bases and J by 1 base. Germline lookup yields CDR1 MDHEN and CDR2 SYDVKM. The CDR3 totals 18 residues. CDR3 DNA: TGTGCCAGCAGTTTAGTGGCTAGCGGGAGTTGGGGCACAGATACGCAGTATTTT. As protein: CASSLVASGSWGTDTQYF.

The sample holds one count of this clonotype. The J gene is TRBJ1-1, the V gene TRBV19; no reliable D call. The CDR3 runs to 12 residues. In germline, CDR1 is LNHDA, CDR2 SQIVND (reference sequence). The V end lost 0 bases, the J end lost 2 bases, and 1 base lay between the germline ends. The CDR3 nucleotides are TGTGCCAGTAGTATAGATAACACTGAAGCTTTCTTT. Protein: CASSIDNTEAFF.

This clonotype was seen repeatedly, ten times or more. The chain carries TRBV13 and TRBJ2-3; TRBD2 matches at 8 bases. The CDR3 consists of 16 residues. CDR1 is PRHDT and CDR2 is FYEKMQ in the germline V gene (reference sequence). Trimming took 1 base from V and 2 from J; bases not matched to a gene: 5. CDR3 coding DNA: TGTGCCAGCAGCTTAGCGGCTAGCGGGCTCACAGATACGCAGTATTTT. Translating gives CASSLAASGLTDTQYF.

This clonotype has a handful of counts. This chain connects TRBV7-3 to TRBJ1-1; D is perhaps TRBD1 (5 bases). Looked up from germline, CDR1 is SGHTA and CDR2 is FQGTGA. The CDR3 runs 15 residues. V was cut by 1 base and J by 1 base, with 10 bases left in between. This CDR3 is CASSLSGAGNTEAFF. CDR3 bases: TGTGCCAGCAGCTTAAGCGGGGCAGGGAACACTGAAGCTTTCTTT.

This clonotype has ten or more counts. The chain joins TRBV2 to TRBJ2-4, with D possibly being TRBD1 or TRBD2 (7 bases each). Looked up from germline, CDR1 is SNHLY and CDR2 is FYNNEI. This CDR3 has 17 residues. V lost 1 base and J 3 bases, leaving 16 bases between the germline ends. In nucleotides, the CDR3 is TGTGCCAGCAGTGAAGGGGAGGGGGCGAGCGACAAAAACATTCAGTACTTC. It yields the protein CASSEGEGASDKNIQYF.

This clonotype has a count of ten or more. The chain carries TRBV12-3 or TRBV12-4 and TRBJ1-5, with 7 bases aligning to TRBD1. The CDR3 spans 15 residues. Unmatched junction bases numbered 9, after V lost 6 bases and J lost 4 bases. This CDR3 reads CASRETGRGNQPQHF. The CDR3 nucleotides are TGTGCCAGCAGGGAGACAGGGAGAGGGAATCAGCCCCAGCATTTT.

This chain links TRBV7-2 with TRBJ2-7, with D perhaps matching TRBD1 or TRBD2 (5 bases each). V lost 5 bases, J lost 6 bases, and 17 bases lay in between. The V gene's germline CDR1 is SGHTA and CDR2 FQGNSA. The CDR3 consists of 14 residues. The CDR3 reads CASSPGAEKGEQYF. The CDR3 DNA follows: TGTGCCAGCAGCCCCGGGGCGGAGAAGGGCGAGCAGTACTTC.

This clonotype has at least ten counts. The gene calls are TRBV11-2 and TRBJ1-2; 9 nucleotides align to TRBD1. This CDR3 spans 14 amino acids. Germline-derived CDR1 and CDR2 are SGHAT and FQNNGV. J lost 4 bases, V lost 5 bases, and 5 bases had no gene match. CDR3 DNA: TGTGCCAGCAGCCTGGGACAGGGTGGCTATGGCTACACCTTC. It translates to CASSLGQGGYGYTF.

This clonotype was seen a handful of times. J is TRBJ2-2 and V is TRBV12-3 or TRBV12-4; no definite D call. V was clipped by 2 bases and J by 7 bases, with 20 bases between them. The CDR3 sequence is 17 residues long. As DNA, the CDR3 is TGTGCCAGCAGTTTATACCCCCCCAGAAGGAATAACGGGGAGCTGTTTTTT. Its protein is CASSLYPPRRNNGELFF.

This clonotype was seen only a few times. The rearrangement joins TRBV27 to TRBJ1-3; tentatively, D is TRBD1 (5 bases). The V gene lost 3 bases and the J gene lost 2 bases, with 14 bases spanning the gap. The CDR3 runs to 16 residues. Germline assignment: CDR1 MNHEY and CDR2 SMNVEV (reference sequence). Written as DNA, the CDR3 is TGTGCCAGCAGTTTCCTACCCTTGGGGGCTGGAAACACCATATATTTT. Protein sequence: CASSFLPLGAGNTIYF.

The chain has TRBV2 and TRBJ2-1, with no clear D. The CDR3 is made up of 15 amino acids. V gave up 6 bases and J gave up 1 base, with 13 bases separating them. Germline V gives CDR1 SNHLY, CDR2 FYNNEI. CDR3 coding DNA: TGTGCCAGCAGCTTAGATGGCACATCCTACAATGAGCAGTTCTTC. Amino acids: CASSLDGTSYNEQFF. Complete variable domain (other parts from reference TRBV2 and TRBJ2-1): EPEVTQTPSHQVTQMGQEVILRCVPISNHLYFYWYRQILGQKVEFLVSFYNNEISEKSEIFDDQFSVERPDGSNFTLKIRSTKLEDSAMYFCASSLDGTSYNEQFFGPGTRLTVL.

This clonotype was seen only a few times. The chain has TRBV27 and TRBJ2-2; no clear D gene. Germline V lookup: CDR1 MNHEY, CDR2 SMNVEV (reference sequence). This CDR3 contains 14 residues. Trimming cost V 2 bases and J 1 base, with 5 bases left between them. CDR3 loop: CASSLGWNTGELFF. The CDR3 DNA follows: TGTGCCAGCAGTTTAGGCTGGAACACCGGGGAGCTGTTTTTT.

The CDR3: CASSVEKGGSSGANVLTF. The CDR3 nucleotides are TGTGCCAGCAGCGTAGAAAAAGGGGGTTCCTCTGGGGCCAACGTCCTGACTTTC. This chain links TRBV9 with TRBJ2-6; tentatively, D is TRBD1 (6 bases). The germline V gene has CDR1 SGDLS and CDR2 YYNGEE. Trimming removed 0 bases at V and 0 bases at J, with 13 bases between. This CDR3 spans 18 amino acids.

This clonotype was found many times. The CDR3 DNA reads as TGTGCCAGCAGTTCTCGACAGGGTATTTACCAAGAGACCCAGTACTTC. Amino acid sequence: CASSSRQGIYQETQYF. The chain is built from TRBV3-1 and TRBJ2-5; 7 nucleotides agree with TRBD1. Germline V gene sequence: CDR1 LGHDT, CDR2 YNNKEL (reference sequence). This CDR3 region has 16 residues. With V trimmed by 6 bases and J by 0 bases, 10 bases remained unmatched.

This clonotype appeared many times. The chain recombines TRBV11-1 with TRBJ1-1; the D is unclear. CDR3 length: 13 amino acids. Germline loops: CDR1 SGHAT, CDR2 FQDESV (reference sequence). V lost 4 bases and J lost 6, with 12 bases in between. The CDR3 DNA reads TGTGCCAGCAGCTCCGGAGTTAGGGCTGAAGCTTTCTTT. Its translation is CASSSGVRAEAFF. Using reference TRBV11-1 and TRBJ1-1 for the parts outside the CDR3, the full variable domain is EAEVAQSPRYKITEKSQAVAFWCDPISGHATLYWYRQILGQGPELLVQFQDESVVDDSQLPKDRFSAERLKGVDSTLKIQPAELGDSAMYLCASSSGVRAEAFFGQGTRLTVV.

This clonotype was counted only a few times. The genes are TRBV7-9 and TRBJ2-1; a possible D gene is TRBD2 (6 bases). Germline CDR1 reads SEHNR; CDR2 reads FQNEAQ (reference sequence). With 5 bases removed from V and 8 bases from J, the gap between germline ends came to 19 bases. The CDR3 loop spans 15 amino acids. CDR3 sequence reads: CASSPVGGSVDEQFF. CDR3 bases: TGTGCCAGCAGCCCAGTGGGGGGATCAGTCGATGAGCAGTTCTTC.

This clonotype was detected many times. This rearrangement joins TRBV6-1 to TRBJ1-5; 7 positions agree with TRBD1. CDR3 length: 13 residues. The germline V gene has CDR1 MNHNS and CDR2 SASEGT. Trimming removed 7 bases from V and 6 bases from J; junction bases left unmatched: 6. The chain's CDR3 is CASNDRVGQPQHF. DNA of the CDR3: TGTGCCAGCAATGACAGGGTTGGTCAGCCCCAGCATTTT.

This clonotype was counted ten times or more. The rearrangement links TRBV28 to TRBJ2-7; 10 bases match TRBD1. CDR1 and CDR2 (germline): MDHEN, SYDVKM. This CDR3 spans 16 amino acids. Unmatched junction bases numbered 10, after V lost 5 bases and J lost 3 bases. The chain's CDR3 is CASSPTRGQGNYEQYF. In nucleotides, the CDR3 is TGTGCCAGCAGTCCCACCCGGGGACAGGGGAACTACGAGCAGTACTTC.

This clonotype has at least ten counts. The CDR3 spells CASSLTGTATSAFF. CDR3 DNA: TGTGCCAGCAGCTTGACCGGGACAGCGACGAGCGCTTTCTTT. The rearrangement links TRBV11-1 to TRBJ1-1; 7 bases align to TRBD1. This CDR3 is built from 14 residues. Germline CDR1 and CDR2: SGHAT and FQDESV (reference sequence). J gave up 11 bases and V 3 bases, and 12 bases lay outside the gene matches.

The sample holds many counts of this clonotype. V usage is TRBV20-1 and J usage is TRBJ2-7; possibly TRBD2 for D (6 bases). V was clipped by 1 base and J by 6 bases, with 13 bases between them. The length of the CDR3 is 13 residues. Germline CDR1 DFQATT, CDR2 SNEGSKA (reference sequence). The CDR3 DNA sequence: TGCAGTGCTAGAGCCCTCGCGGGGCGCGAGCAGTACTTC. Translation gives CSARALAGREQYF.

The V and J genes are TRBV28 and TRBJ2-4, with 9 bases matching TRBD2. The germline V gene encodes CDR1 MDHEN and CDR2 SYDVKM. The length of the CDR3 is 14 residues. Unmatched junction bases numbered 0, after V lost 6 bases and J lost 0 bases. The CDR3: CASRLAGAKNIQYF. As DNA, the CDR3 is TGTGCCAGCAGACTAGCGGGAGCCAAAAACATTCAGTACTTC.

This clonotype has ten or more counts. The CDR3, as DNA: TGTGCCAGCAGCTTAACTGGGACTAGCGGGAGGTACACCACAGATACGCAGTATTTT. Amino acid sequence: CASSLTGTSGRYTTDTQYF. This sequence joins TRBV7-3 and TRBJ2-3, with 15 bases matching TRBD2. V gave up 0 bases and J gave up 2 bases; unmatched junction bases: 6. The CDR3 contains 19 residues. Germline V gene data show CDR1 as SGHTA and CDR2 as FQGTGA.